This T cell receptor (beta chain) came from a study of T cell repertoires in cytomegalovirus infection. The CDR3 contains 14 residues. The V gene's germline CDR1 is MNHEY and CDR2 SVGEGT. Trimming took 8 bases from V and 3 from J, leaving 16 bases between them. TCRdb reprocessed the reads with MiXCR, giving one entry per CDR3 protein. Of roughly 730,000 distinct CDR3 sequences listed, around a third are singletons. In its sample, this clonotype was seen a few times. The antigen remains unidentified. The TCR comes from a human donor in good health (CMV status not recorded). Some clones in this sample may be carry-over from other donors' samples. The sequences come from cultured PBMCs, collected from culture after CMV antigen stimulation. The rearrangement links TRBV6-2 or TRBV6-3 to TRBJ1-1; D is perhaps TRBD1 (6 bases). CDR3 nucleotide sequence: TGTGCCAGCGGACCTTCGGGACATGACACTGAAGCTTTCTTT. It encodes CASGPSGHDTEAFF.